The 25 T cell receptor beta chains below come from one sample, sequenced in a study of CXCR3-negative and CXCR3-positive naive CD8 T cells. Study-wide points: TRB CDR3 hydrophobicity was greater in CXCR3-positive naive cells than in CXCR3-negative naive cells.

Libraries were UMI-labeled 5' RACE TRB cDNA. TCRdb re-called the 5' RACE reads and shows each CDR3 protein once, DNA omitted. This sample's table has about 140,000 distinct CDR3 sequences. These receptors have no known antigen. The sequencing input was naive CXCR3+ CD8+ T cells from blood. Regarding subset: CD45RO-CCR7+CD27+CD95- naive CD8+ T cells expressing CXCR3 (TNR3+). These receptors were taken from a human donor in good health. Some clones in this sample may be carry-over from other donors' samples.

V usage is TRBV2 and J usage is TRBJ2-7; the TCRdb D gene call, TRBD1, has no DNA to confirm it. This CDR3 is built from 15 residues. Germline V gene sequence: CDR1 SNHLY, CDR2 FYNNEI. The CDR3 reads CASSIDRGLGDEQYF.

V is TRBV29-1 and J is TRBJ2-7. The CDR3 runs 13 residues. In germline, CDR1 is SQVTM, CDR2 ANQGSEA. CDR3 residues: CSVEKLDSYEQYF.

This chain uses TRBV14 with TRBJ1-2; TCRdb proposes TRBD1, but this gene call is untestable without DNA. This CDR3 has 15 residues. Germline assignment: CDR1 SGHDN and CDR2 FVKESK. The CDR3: CASSPPEVVYYGYTF.

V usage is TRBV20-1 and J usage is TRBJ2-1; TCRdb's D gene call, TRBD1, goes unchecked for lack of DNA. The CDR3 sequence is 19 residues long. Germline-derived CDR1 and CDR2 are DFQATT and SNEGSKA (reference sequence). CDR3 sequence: CSARDAGGADNPNYNEQFF.

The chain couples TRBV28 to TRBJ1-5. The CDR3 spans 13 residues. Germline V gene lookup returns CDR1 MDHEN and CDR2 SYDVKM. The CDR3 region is CASSLSEAQPQHF.

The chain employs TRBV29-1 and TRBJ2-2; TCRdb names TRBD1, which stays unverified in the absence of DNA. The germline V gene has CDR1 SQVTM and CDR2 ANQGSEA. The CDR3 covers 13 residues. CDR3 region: CSVEGGQAGELFF.

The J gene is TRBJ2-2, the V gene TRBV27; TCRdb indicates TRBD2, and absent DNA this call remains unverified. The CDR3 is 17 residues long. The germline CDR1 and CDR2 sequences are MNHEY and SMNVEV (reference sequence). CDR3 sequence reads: CASSFLRTSGLGGELFF.

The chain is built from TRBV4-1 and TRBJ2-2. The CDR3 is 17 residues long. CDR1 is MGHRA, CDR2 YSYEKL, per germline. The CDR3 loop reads CASSYNDLTINTGELFF.

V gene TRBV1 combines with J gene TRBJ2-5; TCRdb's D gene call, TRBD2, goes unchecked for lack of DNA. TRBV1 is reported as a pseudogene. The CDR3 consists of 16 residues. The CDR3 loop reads CTSSQELAGVMETQYF.

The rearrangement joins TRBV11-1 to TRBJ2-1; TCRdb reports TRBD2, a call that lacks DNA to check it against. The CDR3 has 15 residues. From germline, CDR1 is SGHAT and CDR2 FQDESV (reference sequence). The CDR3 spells CASHDPLGSYNEQFF.

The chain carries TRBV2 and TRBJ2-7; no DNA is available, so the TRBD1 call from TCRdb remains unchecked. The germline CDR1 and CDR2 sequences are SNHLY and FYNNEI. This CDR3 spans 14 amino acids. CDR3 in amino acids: CASSAGTNSYEQYF.

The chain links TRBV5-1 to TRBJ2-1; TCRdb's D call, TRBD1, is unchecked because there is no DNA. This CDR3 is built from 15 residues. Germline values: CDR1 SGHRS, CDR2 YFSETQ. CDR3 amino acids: CASGAGDRTYNEQFF.

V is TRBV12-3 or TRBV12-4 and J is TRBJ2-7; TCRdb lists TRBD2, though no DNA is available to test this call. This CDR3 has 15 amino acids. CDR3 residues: CASSSIRDYIYEQYF.

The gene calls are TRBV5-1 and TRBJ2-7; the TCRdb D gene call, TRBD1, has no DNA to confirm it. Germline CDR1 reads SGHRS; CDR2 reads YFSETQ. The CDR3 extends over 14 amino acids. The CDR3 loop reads CASSTDFPPYEQYF.

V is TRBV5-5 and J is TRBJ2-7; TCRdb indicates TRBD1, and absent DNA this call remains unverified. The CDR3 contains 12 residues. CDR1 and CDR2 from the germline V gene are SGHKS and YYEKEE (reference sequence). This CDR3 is CASSHTLYEQYF.

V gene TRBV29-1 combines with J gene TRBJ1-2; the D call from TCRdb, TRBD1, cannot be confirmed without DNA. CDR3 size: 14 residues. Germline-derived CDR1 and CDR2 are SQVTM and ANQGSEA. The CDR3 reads CSVEAPDRDYGYTF.

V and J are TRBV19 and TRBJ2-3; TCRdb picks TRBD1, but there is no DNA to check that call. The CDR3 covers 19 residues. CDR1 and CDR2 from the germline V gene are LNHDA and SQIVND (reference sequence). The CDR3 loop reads CASSIPNNLQDRDTDTQYF.

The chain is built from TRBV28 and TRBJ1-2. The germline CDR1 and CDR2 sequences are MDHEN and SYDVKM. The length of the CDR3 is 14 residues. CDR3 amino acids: CASRFNRGNYGYTF.

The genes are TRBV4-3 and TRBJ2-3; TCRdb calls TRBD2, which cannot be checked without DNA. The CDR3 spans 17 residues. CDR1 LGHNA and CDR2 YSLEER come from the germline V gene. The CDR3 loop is CASSQDRGRKTGNTQYF.

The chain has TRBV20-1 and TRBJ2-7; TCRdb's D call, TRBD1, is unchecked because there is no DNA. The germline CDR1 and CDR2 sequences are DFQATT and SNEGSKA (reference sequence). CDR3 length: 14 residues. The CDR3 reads CSATDRERFDEQYF.

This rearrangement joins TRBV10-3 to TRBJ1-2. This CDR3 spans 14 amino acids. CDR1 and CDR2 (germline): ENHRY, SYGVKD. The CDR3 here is CAISDIVVYYGYTF.

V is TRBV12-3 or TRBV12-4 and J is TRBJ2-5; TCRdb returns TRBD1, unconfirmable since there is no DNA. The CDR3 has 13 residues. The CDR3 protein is CASRTQGQETQYF.

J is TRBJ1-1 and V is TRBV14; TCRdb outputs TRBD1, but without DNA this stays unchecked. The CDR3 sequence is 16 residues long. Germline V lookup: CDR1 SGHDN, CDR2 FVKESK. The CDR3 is CASSQVTDSFRTEAFF.

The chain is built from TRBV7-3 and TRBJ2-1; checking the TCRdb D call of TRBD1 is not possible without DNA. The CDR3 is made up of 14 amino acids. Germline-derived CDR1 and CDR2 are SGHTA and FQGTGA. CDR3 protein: CASSGTGTGDEQFF.

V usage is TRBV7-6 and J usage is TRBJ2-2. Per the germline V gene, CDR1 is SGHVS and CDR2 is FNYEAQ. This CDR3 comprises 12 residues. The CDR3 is CATRTVTGELFF.